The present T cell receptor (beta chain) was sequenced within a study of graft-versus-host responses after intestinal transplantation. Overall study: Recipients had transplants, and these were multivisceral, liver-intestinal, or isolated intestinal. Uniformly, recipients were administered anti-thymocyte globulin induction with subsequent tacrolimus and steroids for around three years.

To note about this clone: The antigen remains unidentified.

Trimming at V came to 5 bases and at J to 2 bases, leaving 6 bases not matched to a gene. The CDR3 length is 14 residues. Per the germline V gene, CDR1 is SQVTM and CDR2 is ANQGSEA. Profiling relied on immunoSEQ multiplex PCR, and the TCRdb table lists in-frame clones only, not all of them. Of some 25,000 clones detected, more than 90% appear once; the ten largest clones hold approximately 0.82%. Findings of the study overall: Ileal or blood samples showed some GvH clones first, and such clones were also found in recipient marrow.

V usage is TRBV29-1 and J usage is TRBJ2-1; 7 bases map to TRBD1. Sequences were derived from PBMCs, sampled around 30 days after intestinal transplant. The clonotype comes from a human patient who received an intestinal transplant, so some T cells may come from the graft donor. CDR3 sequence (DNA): TGCAGCGTTCACCGGCAGGGGGCCTACAATGAGCAGTTCTTC. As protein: CSVHRQGAYNEQFF.